The clone carrying this T cell receptor beta chain was picked up one time. The germline V gene encodes CDR1 SGHRS and CDR2 YFSETQ. Trimming removed 4 bases from V and 7 bases from J; junction bases left unmatched: 9. The CDR3 is 15 amino acids. Original handling: Researchers report that nucleated cell counts were estimated from reference gene primer amplification. The assay was immunoSEQ multiplex PCR, and TCRdb's table has in-frame clones only and misses some. V and J calls and clone size come straight from that table; D and trimming were deduced from the DNA. This sample has 130,000 or so clones, with approximately 87% found just once. The data originate from a study of blood T cell repertoires in COVID-19.

The source material was peripheral blood. This receptor was obtained from a man aged 55-75 years with acute or convalescent COVID-19. The V gene is TRBV5-1, the J gene TRBJ1-4; 8 nucleotides agree with TRBD1. The CDR3 protein is CASSPGQGEAEKLFF. CDR3 nucleotides: TGCGCCAGCAGCCCCGGACAGGGAGAGGCTGAAAAACTGTTTTTT.